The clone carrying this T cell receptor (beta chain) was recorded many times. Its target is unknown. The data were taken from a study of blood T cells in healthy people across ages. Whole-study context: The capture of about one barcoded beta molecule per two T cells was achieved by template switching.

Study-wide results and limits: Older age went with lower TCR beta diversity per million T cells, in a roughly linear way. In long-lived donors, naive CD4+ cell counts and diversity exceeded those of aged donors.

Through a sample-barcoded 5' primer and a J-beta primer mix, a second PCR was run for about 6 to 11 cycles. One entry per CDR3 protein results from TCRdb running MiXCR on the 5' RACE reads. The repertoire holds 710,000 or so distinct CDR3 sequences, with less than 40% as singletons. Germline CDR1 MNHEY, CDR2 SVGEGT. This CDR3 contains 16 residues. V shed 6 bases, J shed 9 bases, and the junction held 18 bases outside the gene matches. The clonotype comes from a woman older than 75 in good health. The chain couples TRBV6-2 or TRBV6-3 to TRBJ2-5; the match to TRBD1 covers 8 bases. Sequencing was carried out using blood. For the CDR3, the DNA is TGTGCCAGCAGCCCCGAGGTGGGACAGGCTTTAAGGGCCCAGTACTTC. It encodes CASSPEVGQALRAQYF.